The present entry profiles one T cell receptor beta chain with its context. Assay: immunoSEQ multiplex PCR; the TCRdb copy retains only in-frame clones and omits some. Found here are about 140,000 clones, roughly 87% of them singletons; the top ten hold approximately 6.3%. This specimen comes from a study of T cell responses to AZD1222 COVID-19 vaccine. The germline V and J ends were trimmed by 0 bases and 8 bases, with 13 bases remaining between them. Per the germline V gene, CDR1 is WNHNN and CDR2 is SYGVQD (reference sequence). The CDR3 consists of 14 residues. This receptor was identified in an adult who received the AZD1222 COVID-19 vaccine. The material sequenced was peripheral blood, taken 28 days after the second AZD1222 dose. The chain carries TRBV10-1 and TRBJ1-2; D remains unclear. The CDR3: CASSESRQAGGYTF. The CDR3 DNA sequence: TGCGCCAGCAGTGAGTCGCGGCAGGCTGGCGGCTACACCTTC.